A selection of T cell receptor beta chains follows, all from one sample in a study of T cells in tuberculosis. The assay was immunoSEQ multiplex PCR, and TCRdb's table has in-frame clones only and misses some. This sample has 80,000 to 90,000 clones; approximately 91% occur once, and the top ten carry approximately 2%. The sequenced material came from CD1b-GMM tetramer-negative cells sorted from PBMCs. These receptors were obtained from an adult woman with latent tuberculosis. Each CDR3 is given with its conserved first and last residue. Each record gives: V gene, D gene, J gene, clone size, CDR3 protein, CDR3 DNA. The D gene is left open where the match is weak. The listing skips clone size in some rows; elsewhere it reads once, few, many or a size class.

TRBV4-2	TRBD1	TRBJ1-3	-	CASSQDPGQGAIGNTIYF	TGTGCCAGCAGCCAAGACCCGGGACAGGGGGCGATCGGAAACACCATATATTTT
TRBV18	-	TRBJ1-1	-	CASSRAMGLDTEAFF	TGTGCCAGCTCACGAGCGATGGGGCTAGACACTGAAGCTTTCTTT
TRBV27	-	TRBJ2-2	-	CASSLRSNTGELFF	TGTGCCAGCAGTCTCAGATCGAACACCGGGGAGCTGTTTTTT
TRBV5-1	TRBD1	TRBJ1-2	-	CASSSGQAAGGYTF	TGCGCCAGCAGCTCGGGACAGGCGGCAGGGGGCTACACCTTC
TRBV5-6	TRBD2	TRBJ2-5	-	CASSSLGLAGGPDAETQYF	TGTGCCAGCAGCTCCCTGGGACTAGCGGGGGGGCCGGACGCAGAGACCCAGTACTTC
TRBV27	-	TRBJ1-1	-	CASSLSRDMVAFF	TGTGCCAGCAGTTTATCGAGGGACATGGTAGCTTTCTTT
TRBV5-1	-	TRBJ1-6	few	CASSLAAISPLHF	TGCGCCAGCAGCTTGGCCGCTATATCACCCCTCCACTTT
TRBV19	-	TRBJ1-1	-	CASSIGTGTTEAFF	TGTGCCAGTAGTATTGGAACAGGGACCACTGAAGCTTTCTTT
TRBV2	TRBD2	TRBJ2-1	-	CASRPPRGGLGNEQFF	TGTGCCAGCAGACCCCCCCGGGGGGGCCTAGGCAATGAGCAGTTCTTC
TRBV4-3	TRBD1	TRBJ2-6	-	CASSQPGQGYRPGANVLTF	TGCGCCAGCAGCCAGCCGGGACAGGGATATAGACCTGGGGCCAACGTCCTGACTTTC
TRBV19	-	TRBJ2-3	-	CASGGPKTTDTQYF	TGTGCCAGCGGGGGGCCCAAAACCACAGATACGCAGTATTTT
TRBV10-3	-	TRBJ1-3	-	CAIIPDSGNTIYF	TGTGCCATCATCCCGGACAGTGGAAACACCATATATTTT
TRBV15	-	TRBJ1-4	-	CATSRGGGRGATNEKLFF	TGTGCCACCAGCAGAGGGGGTGGCAGGGGAGCAACTAATGAAAAACTGTTTTTT
TRBV19	TRBD1	TRBJ2-6	-	CASSKPRRDRDSGANVLTF	TGTGCCAGTAGCAAACCCCGCCGGGACAGAGACTCTGGGGCCAACGTCCTGACTTTC
TRBV27	-	TRBJ1-1	-	CASSLKTANTEAFF	TGTGCCAGCAGTTTAAAGACAGCGAACACTGAAGCTTTCTTT
TRBV7-6	TRBD1	TRBJ2-5	-	CASSGSRGPVETQYF	TGTGCCAGCAGCGGTTCGAGGGGGCCTGTAGAGACCCAGTACTTC
TRBV2	-	TRBJ1-1	-	CASSQREMNTEAFF	TGTGCCAGCAGTCAAAGAGAGATGAACACTGAAGCTTTCTTT
TRBV7-8	TRBD1	TRBJ1-1	-	CASSYRTGMHTEAFF	TGTGCCAGCAGCTACCGGACAGGGATGCACACTGAAGCTTTCTTT
TRBV7-7	-	TRBJ2-2	-	CASSLFGNSGVARTGELFF	TGTGCTAGCAGCTTATTTGGTAATAGCGGAGTCGCACGCACCGGGGAGCTGTTTTTT
TRBV20-1	-	TRBJ2-1	-	CSAQDYNEQFF	TGCAGTGCCCAGGACTACAATGAGCAGTTCTTC
TRBV19	TRBD2	TRBJ2-5	once	CASSPGTSGVETQYF	TGTGCCAGTTCACCAGGGACTAGCGGGGTTGAGACCCAGTACTTC
TRBV5-4	-	TRBJ1-1	-	CASSINRDGTEAFF	TGTGCCAGCAGCATAAACAGGGACGGGACTGAAGCTTTCTTT
TRBV29-1	TRBD1	TRBJ2-5	-	CSVAGQGETQYF	TGCAGCGTAGCGGGACAGGGGGAGACCCAGTACTTC
TRBV4-1	-	TRBJ1-2	once	CASSQASTGGTPYGYTF	TGCGCCAGCAGCCAAGCCTCCACCGGGGGGACCCCCTATGGCTACACCTTC
TRBV4-1	-	TRBJ2-5	-	CASSQQTLGGETQYF	TGCGCCAGCAGCCAACAAACCCTAGGGGGAGAGACCCAGTACTTC
TRBV27	-	TRBJ1-4	-	CASRAGGGLREKLFF	TGTGCCAGCAGGGCCGGGGGGGGGCTTAGGGAAAAACTGTTTTTT
TRBV5-6	-	TRBJ1-1	-	CASSLVDSGTEAFF	TGTGCCAGCAGCTTGGTAGATAGCGGCACTGAAGCTTTCTTT
TRBV29-1	TRBD2	TRBJ2-1	-	CSAFSGGTGEQFF	TGCAGCGCCTTTAGCGGGGGGACGGGCGAGCAGTTCTTC
TRBV27	TRBD2	TRBJ2-5	-	CASRSLGLPQETQYF	TGTGCCAGCAGGTCGTTGGGACTACCACAAGAGACCCAGTACTTC
TRBV14	-	TRBJ2-5	-	CASSQVAGPGETQYF	TGTGCCAGCAGCCAAGTGGCGGGGCCCGGGGAGACCCAGTACTTC
TRBV5-1	TRBD2	TRBJ2-1	-	CASSSNSGGPPYNEQFF	TGCGCCAGCAGCTCGAATAGCGGGGGCCCCCCCTACAATGAGCAGTTCTTC
TRBV5-6	TRBD1	TRBJ1-1	-	CASSRADRGPDTEAFF	TGTGCCAGCAGCCGGGCCGACAGGGGGCCGGACACTGAAGCTTTCTTT
TRBV7-6	TRBD1	TRBJ2-2	-	CASSFPATGANTGELFF	TGTGCCAGCAGCTTTCCCGCGACAGGGGCGAACACCGGGGAGCTGTTTTTT
TRBV19	TRBD1	TRBJ1-5	-	CASRIDGQGQAQPQHF	TGTGCCAGTAGGATCGACGGACAGGGTCAGGCTCAGCCCCAGCATTTT
TRBV5-1	-	TRBJ1-1	once	CASSLVGGNTEAFF	TGCGCCAGCAGCTTGGTGGGGGGGAACACTGAAGCTTTCTTT
TRBV6-1	-	TRBJ2-5	-	CASTAGFTKPRRYF	TGTGCCAGCACGGCGGGTTTCACGAAGCCTAGGAGGTACTTC
TRBV7-2	-	TRBJ2-3	-	CASSSRQVGADTQYF	TGTGCCAGCAGCTCCAGACAGGTTGGCGCAGATACGCAGTATTTT
TRBV6-5	-	TRBJ2-3	-	CASSYSRASTDTQYF	TGTGCCAGCAGTTACTCCCGAGCTAGCACAGATACGCAGTATTTT
TRBV20-1	-	TRBJ2-5	once	CSTSRGETQYF	TGCAGTACCAGCCGCGGGGAGACCCAGTACTTC
TRBV2	TRBD2	TRBJ2-1	-	CASSEWGGNEQFF	TGTGCCAGCAGTGAATGGGGGGGGAATGAGCAGTTCTTC
TRBV6-6	-	TRBJ2-5	-	CASTRDSSLTETQYF	TGTGCCAGCACACGGGACTCCTCCCTAACAGAGACCCAGTACTTC
TRBV19	TRBD2	TRBJ2-4	-	CASSIPPGGALQRVENIQYF	TGTGCCAGTAGTATCCCCCCCGGGGGGGCACTTCAACGGGTTGAAAACATTCAGTACTTC
TRBV4-2	-	TRBJ1-2	-	CASSQDSFSNYGYTF	TGTGCCAGCAGCCAGGACAGCTTCTCTAACTATGGCTACACCTTC
TRBV29-1	-	TRBJ1-1	-	CSVSESTGYTEAFF	TGCAGCGTGTCGGAATCAACAGGGTACACTGAAGCTTTCTTT
TRBV19	TRBD1	TRBJ2-7	-	CASSSGQTSYEQYF	TGTGCCAGTAGTTCGGGACAGACCTCCTACGAGCAGTACTTC
TRBV5-4	TRBD2	TRBJ2-2	-	CASSLPSGGATGELFF	TGTGCCAGCAGCTTGCCTAGCGGGGGGGCCACCGGGGAGCTGTTTTTT
TRBV7-8	TRBD1	TRBJ1-5	-	CASSFSTGVNQPQHF	TGTGCCAGCAGCTTTTCTACAGGGGTCAATCAGCCCCAGCATTTT
TRBV11-1	TRBD1	TRBJ1-2	-	CASGTGGYGYTF	TGTGCCAGCGGGACAGGGGGCTATGGCTACACCTTC
TRBV11-2	TRBD2	TRBJ2-2	-	CASSLIRGGNTGELFF	TGTGCCAGCAGCTTAATTCGCGGGGGGAACACCGGGGAGCTGTTTTTT
TRBV11-2	TRBD1	TRBJ2-1	-	CASSFTGTGLSEQFF	TGTGCCAGCAGCTTCACCGGGACAGGGCTAAGTGAGCAGTTCTTC
TRBV7-9	-	TRBJ1-6	-	CASSLAQGSPLHF	TGTGCCAGCAGCTTAGCGCAGGGTTCACCCCTCCACTTT
TRBV6-4	TRBD2	TRBJ2-3	-	CASSGTSGRTDTQYF	TGTGCCAGCAGTGGGACTAGCGGACGCACAGATACGCAGTATTTT
TRBV7-9	-	TRBJ1-2	once	CATSQGSSYGYTF	TGTGCCACCTCGCAGGGCAGTTCCTATGGCTACACCTTC